This T cell receptor (beta chain) stems from a study of CD8 T cells in ankylosing spondylitis. TCR beta libraries were made by quantitative 5'-RACE with molecular barcodes. Via MiXCR, TCRdb re-called the 5' RACE reads, giving one row per CDR3 protein. The sample shows fewer than 450,000 distinct CDR3 sequences, 17% of them seen only once. This clonotype was detected a few times. What it binds is unknown. Notes on the study in general: It appeared that ankylosing spondylitis blood was characterized by a TCR beta motif of about eight highly homologous variants.

V was clipped by 4 bases and J by 2 bases, with 8 bases between them. CDR1 is MNHEY, CDR2 SMNVEV, per germline (reference sequence). The CDR3 totals 13 residues. The TCR originated in a male donor with ankylosing spondylitis. Sequencing was done on a sample of blood, either unsorted or a sorted T cell fraction (not recorded which). The chain recombines TRBV27 with TRBJ1-1; D gene uncertain. Written as DNA, the CDR3 is TGTGCCAGCAGTTCAAAGGGAAACACTGAAGCTTTCTTT. It encodes CASSSKGNTEAFF.